The rows below give T cell receptor beta chains drawn from one sample of a study of T cell responses to AZD1222 COVID-19 vaccine. The assay was immunoSEQ multiplex PCR, and TCRdb's table has in-frame clones only and misses some. This sample has over 120,000 clones, with around 90% found just once. The sequences come from peripheral blood, collected on day 0 of AZD1222 vaccination. These receptor sequences come from an adult in good health. CDR3s leave out the opening cysteine and the closing phenylalanine or tryptophan. Fields, in order: V gene, J gene, CDR3 protein.

v_gene: TRBV10-3
j_gene: TRBJ1-5
CDR3aa: AISESVTSNQPQH

v_gene: TRBV7-2
j_gene: TRBJ2-4
CDR3aa: ASSSLDRVNIQY

v_gene: TRBV7-8
j_gene: TRBJ1-3
CDR3aa: ASSLAGGYSGNTIY

v_gene: TRBV2
j_gene: TRBJ2-3
CDR3aa: ASGATTSTDTQY

v_gene: TRBV11-2
j_gene: TRBJ2-7
CDR3aa: ASSLRETYEQY

v_gene: TRBV6-5
j_gene: TRBJ2-1
CDR3aa: ASSYSGRGIDEQF

v_gene: TRBV15
j_gene: TRBJ1-5
CDR3aa: ATSRDRTGLSNQPQH

v_gene: TRBV25-1
j_gene: TRBJ2-1
CDR3aa: ASSVWEGLKEQF

v_gene: TRBV2
j_gene: TRBJ1-3
CDR3aa: ASRAGGNTIY

v_gene: TRBV28
j_gene: TRBJ2-1
CDR3aa: ASSSPRTSGSINEQF

v_gene: TRBV7-9
j_gene: TRBJ2-5
CDR3aa: ASSSGETQY

v_gene: TRBV5-6
j_gene: TRBJ1-5
CDR3aa: ASSLGRQPQH

v_gene: TRBV6-1
j_gene: TRBJ2-2
CDR3aa: ASSEAALRTGELF

v_gene: TRBV28
j_gene: TRBJ1-2
CDR3aa: ASSLRGRVRYGYT

v_gene: TRBV12-3/TRBV12-4
j_gene: TRBJ1-1
CDR3aa: AAGQTYTEAF

v_gene: TRBV29-1
j_gene: TRBJ2-1
CDR3aa: SGGQTTYNEQF

v_gene: TRBV6-5
j_gene: TRBJ2-1
CDR3aa: ASSFDRRAYNEQF

v_gene: TRBV7-3
j_gene: TRBJ2-2
CDR3aa: ASSLRGLANTGELF

v_gene: TRBV29-1
j_gene: TRBJ1-1
CDR3aa: SVIAGHPRDTEAF

v_gene: TRBV5-4
j_gene: TRBJ1-1
CDR3aa: ASSSYARGTEAF

v_gene: TRBV10-3
j_gene: TRBJ2-6
CDR3aa: AISKAGLAGATSGANVLT

v_gene: TRBV30
j_gene: TRBJ1-4
CDR3aa: AWSVIGANEKLF

v_gene: TRBV6-5
j_gene: TRBJ1-2
CDR3aa: ASSRQGSYGYT

v_gene: TRBV5-5
j_gene: TRBJ2-3
CDR3aa: ASRLGFNTQY

v_gene: TRBV19
j_gene: TRBJ2-7
CDR3aa: ASSNRRGRGGSYEQY

v_gene: TRBV7-9
j_gene: TRBJ2-3
CDR3aa: ASSFGAGPRGDTQY

v_gene: TRBV6-5
j_gene: TRBJ1-5
CDR3aa: ASRGPTSNQPQH

v_gene: TRBV4-1
j_gene: TRBJ1-3
CDR3aa: ASSPILGGNTIY

v_gene: TRBV6-5
j_gene: TRBJ2-2
CDR3aa: ASSYSGGGTGELF

v_gene: TRBV27
j_gene: TRBJ1-5
CDR3aa: ASSSGVGGNQPQH

v_gene: TRBV6-6
j_gene: TRBJ2-7
CDR3aa: ASSYGGVSYEQY

v_gene: TRBV9
j_gene: TRBJ2-1
CDR3aa: ASSVEAGKRGEQF

v_gene: TRBV21-1
j_gene: TRBJ2-3
CDR3aa: VAGGGLTDTQY

v_gene: TRBV7-9
j_gene: TRBJ2-3
CDR3aa: ASSQRQGHMNTQY

v_gene: TRBV5-5
j_gene: TRBJ1-6
CDR3aa: ASSLLNSPLH

v_gene: TRBV2
j_gene: TRBJ2-7
CDR3aa: ASSPSLAYEQY

v_gene: TRBV11-2
j_gene: TRBJ1-4
CDR3aa: ASSSRQGRGEKLF

v_gene: TRBV7-3
j_gene: TRBJ2-3
CDR3aa: ASSFAPFTDTQY

v_gene: TRBV5-1
j_gene: TRBJ1-2
CDR3aa: ASSLVGAANYGYT

v_gene: TRBV29-1
j_gene: TRBJ1-3
CDR3aa: SVEPSAGNTIY

v_gene: TRBV3-1/TRBV3-2
j_gene: TRBJ2-7
CDR3aa: ASSQELGRYYEQY

v_gene: TRBV7-2
j_gene: TRBJ2-7
CDR3aa: ASSLRTAGYEQY

v_gene: TRBV19
j_gene: TRBJ1-6
CDR3aa: ASSITGGMKNSPLH

v_gene: TRBV11-3
j_gene: TRBJ2-3
CDR3aa: ASSLDGGSTDTQY

v_gene: TRBV6-5
j_gene: TRBJ1-2
CDR3aa: ASSSPTGFGYGYT

v_gene: TRBV7-8
j_gene: TRBJ2-7
CDR3aa: ASSSYTGTSKGEQY

v_gene: TRBV6-5
j_gene: TRBJ2-7
CDR3aa: ASSYSTGVLYEQY